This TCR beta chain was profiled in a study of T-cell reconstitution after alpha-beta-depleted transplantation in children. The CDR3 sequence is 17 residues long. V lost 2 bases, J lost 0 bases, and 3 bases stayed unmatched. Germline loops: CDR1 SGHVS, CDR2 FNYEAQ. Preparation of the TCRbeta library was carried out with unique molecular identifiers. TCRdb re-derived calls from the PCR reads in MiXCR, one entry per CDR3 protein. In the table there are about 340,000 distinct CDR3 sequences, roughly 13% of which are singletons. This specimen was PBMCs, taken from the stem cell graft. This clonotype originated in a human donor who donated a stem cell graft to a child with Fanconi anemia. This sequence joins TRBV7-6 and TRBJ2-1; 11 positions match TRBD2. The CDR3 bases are TGTGCCAGCAGCTTAACGGGACTAGCGGACTCCTACAATGAGCAGTTCTTC. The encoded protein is CASSLTGLADSYNEQFF.